This T cell receptor (beta chain) was obtained from a study of CD8+ T cells in alopecia areata. The CDR3 extends over 11 amino acids. J lost 2 bases, V lost 10 bases, and 2 bases had no gene match. Germline CDR1 is MNHNS and CDR2 is SASEGT. Study-level results: Besides other cells, scalp samples also yield sequences of resident alphabeta T cells from normal skin.

In each case, RNA was isolated and then reverse transcribed into cDNA as the sequencing template. Produced via immunoSEQ multiplex PCR; TCRdb's table is partial and in-frame only. The sample contains 100,000 to 120,000 clones, about 60% of which appear only once. Remarks on this clone: Its target is unknown.

This rearrangement joins TRBV6-1 to TRBJ2-7; TRBD1 aligns across 7 bases. Sequences were obtained from NKG2D-low CD8+ T cells sorted from blood. The receptor comes from a human donor with alopecia areata. CDR3 amino acids: CATQGPYEQYF. CDR3 nucleotides: TGTGCCACACAGGGGCCCTACGAGCAGTACTTC.